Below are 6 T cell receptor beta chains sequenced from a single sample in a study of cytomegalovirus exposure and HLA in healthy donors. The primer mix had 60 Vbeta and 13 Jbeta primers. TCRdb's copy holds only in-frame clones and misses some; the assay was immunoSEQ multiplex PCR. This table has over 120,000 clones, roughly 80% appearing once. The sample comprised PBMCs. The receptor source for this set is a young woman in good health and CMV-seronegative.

CDR3 coding DNA: TGTGCCAGCAGCTTGACAGGGGCGAACACTGAAGCTTTCTTT. Encoded protein: CASSLTGANTEAFF. The rearrangement links TRBV7-3 to TRBJ1-1; TRBD1 agrees at 8 bases. The germline V gene encodes CDR1 SGHTA and CDR2 FQGTGA. The CDR3 runs to 14 residues. J gave up 1 base and V 3 bases, and 1 base lay outside the gene matches.

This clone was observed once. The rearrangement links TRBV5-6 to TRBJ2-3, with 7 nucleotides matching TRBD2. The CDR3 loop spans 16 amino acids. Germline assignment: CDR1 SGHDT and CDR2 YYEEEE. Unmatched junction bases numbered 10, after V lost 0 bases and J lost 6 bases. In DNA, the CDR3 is TGTGCCAGCAGCTTGGGGGCGGGGGTCCGTATCGATACGCAGTATTTT. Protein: CASSLGAGVRIDTQYF.

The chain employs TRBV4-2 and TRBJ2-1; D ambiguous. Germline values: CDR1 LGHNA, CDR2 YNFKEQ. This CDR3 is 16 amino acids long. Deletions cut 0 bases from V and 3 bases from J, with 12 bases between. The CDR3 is CASSQDPGSGYNEQFF. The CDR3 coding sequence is TGTGCCAGCAGCCAAGATCCCGGGTCCGGCTACAATGAGCAGTTCTTC.

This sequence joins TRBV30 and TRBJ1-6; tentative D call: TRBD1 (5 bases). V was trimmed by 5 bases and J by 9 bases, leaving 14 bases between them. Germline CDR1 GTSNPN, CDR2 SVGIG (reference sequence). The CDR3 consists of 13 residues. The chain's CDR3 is CAWWGGTASPLHF. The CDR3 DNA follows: TGTGCCTGGTGGGGGGGTACGGCTTCACCCCTCCACTTT.

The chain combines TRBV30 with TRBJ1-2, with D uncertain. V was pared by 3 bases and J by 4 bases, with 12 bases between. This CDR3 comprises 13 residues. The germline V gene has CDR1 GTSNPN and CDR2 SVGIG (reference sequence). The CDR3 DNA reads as TGTGCCTGGAGAGCGGTCAGAGTCTATGGCTACACCTTC. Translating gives CAWRAVRVYGYTF. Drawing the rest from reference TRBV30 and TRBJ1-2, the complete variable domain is SQTIHQWPATLVQPVGSPLSLECTVEGTSNPNLYWYRQAAGRGLQLLFYSVGIGQISSEVPQNLSASRPQDRQFILSSKKLLLSDSGFYLCAWRAVRVYGYTFGSGTRLTVV.

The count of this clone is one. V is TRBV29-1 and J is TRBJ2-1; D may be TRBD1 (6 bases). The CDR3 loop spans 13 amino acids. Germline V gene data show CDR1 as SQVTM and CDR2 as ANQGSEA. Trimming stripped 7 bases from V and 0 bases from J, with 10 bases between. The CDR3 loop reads CSGGQSSYNEQFF. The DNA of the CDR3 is TGCAGCGGCGGACAGAGCTCCTACAATGAGCAGTTCTTC.